The source of this T cell receptor (beta chain) is a study of blood T cell repertoires in COVID-19. Profiling relied on immunoSEQ multiplex PCR, and the TCRdb table lists in-frame clones only, not all of them. The table includes a few hundred thousand clones, about nine tenths detected once. Germline V gives CDR1 MRHNA, CDR2 SNTAGT. The CDR3 is made up of 13 amino acids. V lost 6 bases to trimming and J lost 7 bases, with 13 bases between them. Sequenced sample: peripheral blood. The rearrangement joins TRBV6-4 to TRBJ1-5, with D tentatively TRBD1 (5 bases). The TCR originated in a woman between 25 and 40 years old with active or convalescent COVID-19. The CDR3 loop is CASSPGGDQPQHF. As DNA, the CDR3 is TGTGCCAGCAGCCCCGGGGGGGACCAGCCCCAGCATTTT.